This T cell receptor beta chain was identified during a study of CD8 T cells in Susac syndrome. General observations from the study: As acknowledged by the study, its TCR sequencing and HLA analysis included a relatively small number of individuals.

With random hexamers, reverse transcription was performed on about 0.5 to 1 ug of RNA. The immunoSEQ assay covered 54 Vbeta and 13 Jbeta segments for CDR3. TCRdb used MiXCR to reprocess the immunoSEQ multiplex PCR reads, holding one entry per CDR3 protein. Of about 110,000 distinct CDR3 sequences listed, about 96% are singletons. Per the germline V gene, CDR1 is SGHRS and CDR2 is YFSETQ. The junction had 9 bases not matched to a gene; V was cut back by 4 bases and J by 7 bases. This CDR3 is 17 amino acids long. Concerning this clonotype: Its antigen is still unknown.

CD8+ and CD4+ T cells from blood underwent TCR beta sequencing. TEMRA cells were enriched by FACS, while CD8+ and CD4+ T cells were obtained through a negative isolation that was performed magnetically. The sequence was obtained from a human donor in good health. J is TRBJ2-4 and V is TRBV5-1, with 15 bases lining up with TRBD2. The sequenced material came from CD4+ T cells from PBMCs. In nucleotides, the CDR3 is TGCGCCAGCAGCCCCGGACTAGCGGGGGGGCCCGGTAACATTCAGTACTTC. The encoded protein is CASSPGLAGGPGNIQYF.